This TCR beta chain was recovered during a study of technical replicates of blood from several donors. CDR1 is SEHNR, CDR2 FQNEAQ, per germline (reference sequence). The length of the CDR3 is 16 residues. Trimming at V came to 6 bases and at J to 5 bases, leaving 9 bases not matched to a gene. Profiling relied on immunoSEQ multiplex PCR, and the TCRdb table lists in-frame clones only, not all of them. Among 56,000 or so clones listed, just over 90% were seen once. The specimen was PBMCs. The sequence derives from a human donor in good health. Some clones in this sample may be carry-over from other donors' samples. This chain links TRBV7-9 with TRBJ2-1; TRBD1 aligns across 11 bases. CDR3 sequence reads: CASSFRTGGFHNEQFF. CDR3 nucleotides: TGTGCCAGCAGTTTCAGGACAGGGGGCTTCCACAATGAGCAGTTCTTC.